This T cell receptor (beta chain) was recovered during a study of T-cell memory formation after mild COVID-19. Study results and limitations: Detection of some responders pre-infection suggested pre-existing cross-reactive memory T cells participated.

As to this clonotype: The antigen remains unidentified.

TCRdb reanalysed the 5' RACE reads using MiXCR and keeps one entry per CDR3 protein. The data contain a few hundred thousand distinct CDR3 sequences, around 24% of them seen just once; the ten biggest clones take up around 8.7%. This receptor was taken from an adult woman who had mild COVID-19 (a few samples of this study predate the infection). Cell type and time point are not known. The sample was PBMCs or a T cell subset sorted from them (not recorded which).

The CDR3 protein is CASSSSAGSGNTIYF. The CDR3 DNA is TGTGCCAGCAGTTCGTCAGCCGGCTCTGGAAACACCATATATTTT. The V gene is TRBV12-3 or TRBV12-4, the J gene TRBJ1-3; no clear D. V was trimmed by 4 bases and J by 0 bases, leaving 10 bases between them. The CDR3 extends over 15 amino acids.